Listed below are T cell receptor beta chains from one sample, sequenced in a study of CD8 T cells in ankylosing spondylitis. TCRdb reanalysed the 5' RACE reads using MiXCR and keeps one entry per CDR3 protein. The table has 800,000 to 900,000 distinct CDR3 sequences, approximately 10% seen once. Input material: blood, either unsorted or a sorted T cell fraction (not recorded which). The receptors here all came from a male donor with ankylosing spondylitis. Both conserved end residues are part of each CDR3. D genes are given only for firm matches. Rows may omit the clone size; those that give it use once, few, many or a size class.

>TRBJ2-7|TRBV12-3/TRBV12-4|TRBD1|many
TGTGCCAGCAGGGGGACAGGGACAACCTACGAGCAGTACTTC
CASRGTGTTYEQYF
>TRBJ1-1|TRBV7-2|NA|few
TGTGCCAGCAGCCGGCAGATTGCCGGGGACACTGAAGCTTTCTTT
CASSRQIAGDTEAFF
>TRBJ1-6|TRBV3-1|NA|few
TGTGCCAGCAGCCAAGATAGGGGGAAGTCACCCCTCCACTTT
CASSQDRGKSPLHF
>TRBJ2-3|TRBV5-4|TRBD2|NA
TGTGCCAGCAGCCTGGGGCTAGCGGGAGGGAGTGTAACAGATACGCAGTATTTT
CASSLGLAGGSVTDTQYF
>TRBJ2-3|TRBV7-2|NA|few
TGTGCCAGCAGCTCGTTCACCACAGATACGCAGTATTTT
CASSSFTTDTQYF
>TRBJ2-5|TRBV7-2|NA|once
TGTGCCAGCAGCCCCGGGACAAGAGGGGACCAAGAGACCCAGAACTTC
CASSPGTRGDQETQNF
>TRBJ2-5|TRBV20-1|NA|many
TGCAGTGCTAGTATCCCTAGCGCAGAGACCCAGTACTTC
CSASIPSAETQYF
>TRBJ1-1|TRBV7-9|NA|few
TGTGCCAGCAGCTTACCTTCAGTCAGGAACACTGAAGCTTTCTTT
CASSLPSVRNTEAFF
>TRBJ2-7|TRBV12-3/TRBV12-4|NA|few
TGTGCCAGCTTTGACTTAGCGGCCTCCTACGAGCAGTACTTC
CASFDLAASYEQYF
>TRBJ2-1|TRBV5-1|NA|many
TGCGCCACGACCTCGACAGGCTGGGGCAATGAGCAGTTCTTC
CATTSTGWGNEQFF
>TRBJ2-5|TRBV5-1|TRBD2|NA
TGCGCCAGCAGCAGGGAGGGGACCCAGTACTTC
CASSREGTQYF
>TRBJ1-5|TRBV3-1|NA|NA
TGTGCCAGCAGCAACCGACAGGAGGGCGATCAGCCCCAGCATTTT
CASSNRQEGDQPQHF
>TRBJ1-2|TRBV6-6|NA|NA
TGTGCCAGCAGTCACCGGCCTGGCTATGGCTACACCTTC
CASSHRPGYGYTF
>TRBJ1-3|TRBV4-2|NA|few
TGTGCCAGCAGCCCTCGGGAAACGACCTACTCTGGAAACACCATATATTTT
CASSPRETTYSGNTIYF
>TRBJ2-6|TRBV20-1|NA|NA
TGCAGTGCTTCCCCCTTGGGCTTTGGGGCCAACGTCCTGACTTTC
CSASPLGFGANVLTF
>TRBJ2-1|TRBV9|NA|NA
TGTGCCAGCAGCGTATTAGGGAACCAGCAGTTCTTC
CASSVLGNQQFF
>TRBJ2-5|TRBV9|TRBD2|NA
TGTGCCAGCAGCGATCCGACAGGGACTAGCGGTTCGGGGACCCAGTACTTC
CASSDPTGTSGSGTQYF
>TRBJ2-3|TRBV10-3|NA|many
TGTGCCATCAGTGAGTCGATACGTAGCACAGATACGCAGTATTTT
CAISESIRSTDTQYF
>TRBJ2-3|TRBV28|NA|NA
TGTGCCAGCACTCCCCGGAGAGATACGCAGTATTTT
CASTPRRDTQYF
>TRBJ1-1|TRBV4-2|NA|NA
TGTGCCAGCAGCCAAGTCGGGGGGCGGAACACTGAAGCTTTCTTT
CASSQVGGRNTEAFF
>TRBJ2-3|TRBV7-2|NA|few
TGTGCCAGCAGCTCCCTGGAAGTTGGGGCAGTTCTCGATACGCAGTATTTT
CASSSLEVGAVLDTQYF
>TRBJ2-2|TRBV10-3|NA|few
TGTGCCATCAGTGGGGCAGGGACCACCGGGGAGCTGTTTTTT
CAISGAGTTGELFF
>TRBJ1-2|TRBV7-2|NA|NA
TGTGCCAGCAGCTTTTTACAGCTCCCCGGCTACACCTTC
CASSFLQLPGYTF
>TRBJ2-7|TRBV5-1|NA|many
TGCGCCAGCAGCTTGGATGGGAGCTCCTACGAGCAGTACTTC
CASSLDGSSYEQYF
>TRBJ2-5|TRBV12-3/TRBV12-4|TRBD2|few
TGTGCCAGCACTCGCCGGGAGGGCGGAGAGACCCAGTACTTC
CASTRREGGETQYF
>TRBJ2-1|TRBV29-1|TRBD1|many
TGCAGCGTTGAAGTAGGGGCAGGGGGCTCCTACAATGAGCAGTTCTTC
CSVEVGAGGSYNEQFF
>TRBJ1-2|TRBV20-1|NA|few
TGCAGTGCTAGAAAGGGTTTGGGCTATGGCTACACCTTC
CSARKGLGYGYTF
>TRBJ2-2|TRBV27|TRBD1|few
TGTGCCAGCAGTCCCGGACAGGGCCCCACCGGGGAGCTGTTTTTT
CASSPGQGPTGELFF
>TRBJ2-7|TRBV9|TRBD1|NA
TGTGCCAGCAGCAGAATGGGACAGGGGGCGGCCTACGAGCAGTACTTC
CASSRMGQGAAYEQYF
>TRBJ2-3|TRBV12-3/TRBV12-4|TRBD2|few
TGTGCCAGCAGTCCTCTAGTTAGCGGGAGTGGAGATACGCAGTATTTT
CASSPLVSGSGDTQYF